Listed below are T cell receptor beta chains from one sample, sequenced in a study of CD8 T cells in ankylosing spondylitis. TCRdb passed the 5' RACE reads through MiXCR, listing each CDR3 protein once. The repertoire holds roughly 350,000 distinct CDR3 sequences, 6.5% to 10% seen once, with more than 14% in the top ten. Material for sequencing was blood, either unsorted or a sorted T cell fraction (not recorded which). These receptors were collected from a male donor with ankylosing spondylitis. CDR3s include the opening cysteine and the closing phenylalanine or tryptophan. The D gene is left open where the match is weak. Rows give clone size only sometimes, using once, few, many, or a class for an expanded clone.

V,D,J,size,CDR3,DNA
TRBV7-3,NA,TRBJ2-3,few,CASSLIPGTDTQYF,TGTGCCAGCAGCTTAATCCCAGGGACAGATACGCAGTATTTT
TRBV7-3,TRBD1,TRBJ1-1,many,CASSVTGKGTEAFF,TGTGCCAGCAGCGTGACAGGGAAGGGCACTGAAGCTTTCTTT
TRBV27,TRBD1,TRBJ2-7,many,CASSWGTGGYEQYF,TGTGCCAGCAGTTGGGGGACAGGGGGCTACGAGCAGTACTTC
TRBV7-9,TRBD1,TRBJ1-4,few,CASSLPWTGNEKLFF,TGTGCCAGCAGCCTCCCCTGGACAGGGAACGAAAAACTGTTTTTT
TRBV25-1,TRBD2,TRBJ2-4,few,CASSDATSGKNIQYF,TGTGCCAGCAGTGACGCGACTAGCGGCAAAAACATTCAGTACTTC
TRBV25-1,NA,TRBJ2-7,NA,CASSEYLTDEQYF,TGTGCCAGCAGTGAATATTTAACCGACGAGCAGTACTTC
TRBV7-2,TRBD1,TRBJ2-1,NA,CASSRVRTGGDEQFF,TGTGCCAGCAGCAGGGTTCGGACAGGGGGAGATGAGCAGTTCTTC
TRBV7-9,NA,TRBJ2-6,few,CASKSGGAGANVLTF,TGTGCCAGCAAATCTGGCGGGGCTGGGGCCAACGTCCTGACTTTC
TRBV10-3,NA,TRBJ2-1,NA,CAISETSKAASRYNEQFF,TGTGCCATCAGTGAGACTAGCAAGGCGGCTAGTCGTTACAATGAGCAGTTCTTC
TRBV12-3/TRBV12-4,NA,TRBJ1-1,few,CASSLHGGNTEAFF,TGTGCCAGCAGTTTACATGGAGGTAACACTGAAGCTTTCTTT
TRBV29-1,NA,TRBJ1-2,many,CSVGGGGNYGYTF,TGCAGCGTTGGGGGTGGGGGAAACTATGGCTACACCTTC
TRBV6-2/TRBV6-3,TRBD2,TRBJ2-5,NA,CASSFREGPETQYF,TGTGCCAGCAGTTTTCGGGAGGGCCCAGAGACCCAGTACTTC
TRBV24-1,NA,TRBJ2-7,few,CATSDPRDEQYF,TGTGCCACCAGTGACCCCCGGGACGAGCAGTACTTC
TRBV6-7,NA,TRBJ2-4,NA,CALRKGLLAKNIQYF,TGTGCCTTAAGAAAGGGACTTTTAGCCAAAAACATTCAGTACTTC
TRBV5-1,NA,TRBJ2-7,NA,CASTGSGSEQYF,TGCGCCAGCACCGGGTCGGGGTCCGAGCAGTACTTC
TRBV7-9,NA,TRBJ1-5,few,CASSLENRMPQHF,TGTGCCAGCAGCTTAGAAAACCGAATGCCCCAGCATTTT
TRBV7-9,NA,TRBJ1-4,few,CASSSLGRFNEKLFF,TGTGCCAGCAGCTCGCTGGGGAGATTTAATGAAAAACTGTTTTTT
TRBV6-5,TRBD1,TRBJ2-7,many,CASSSLTTGTDPNEQYF,TGTGCCAGCAGTTCATTAACTACCGGGACAGATCCCAACGAGCAGTACTTC
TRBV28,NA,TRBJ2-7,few,CASSFRWDISYEQYF,TGTGCCAGCAGTTTTCGTTGGGACATCTCCTACGAGCAGTACTTC
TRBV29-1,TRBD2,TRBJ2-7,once,CSVEISGSDEQYF,TGCAGCGTTGAAATTAGCGGGAGCGACGAGCAGTACTTC
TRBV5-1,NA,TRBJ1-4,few,CASSLVGGGATNEKLFF,TGCGCCAGCAGCTTGGTCGGGGGCGGTGCAACTAATGAAAAACTGTTTTTT
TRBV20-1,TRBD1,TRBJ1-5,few,CRFDRDSNQPQHF,TGCAGGTTCGACAGGGATAGCAATCAGCCCCAGCATTTT
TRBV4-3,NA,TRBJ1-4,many,CASSQGGRLYYEKLFF,TGCGCCAGCAGCCAAGGTGGCAGACTTTATTACGAAAAACTGTTTTTT
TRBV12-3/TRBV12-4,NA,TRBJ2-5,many,CASSPAPTKETQYF,TGTGCCAGCAGCCCAGCCCCCACTAAAGAGACCCAGTACTTC
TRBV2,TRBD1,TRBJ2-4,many,CASLEYARDRKNIQYF,TGTGCCAGCCTCGAGTACGCCCGGGACAGGAAAAACATTCAGTACTTC
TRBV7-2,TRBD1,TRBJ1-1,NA,CASSSLGQGGTEAFF,TGTGCCAGCAGCTCGCTGGGACAGGGAGGCACTGAAGCTTTCTTT
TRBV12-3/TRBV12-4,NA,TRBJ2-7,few,CASSLTPQISYEQYF,TGTGCCAGCAGCCTAACCCCACAGATTAGCTACGAGCAGTACTTC
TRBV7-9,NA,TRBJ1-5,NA,CASDSGGYSNQPQHF,TGTGCCAGCGACAGCGGGGGTTATAGCAATCAGCCCCAGCATTTT
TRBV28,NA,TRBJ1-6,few,CASSLPPSSYNSPLHF,TGTGCCAGCAGTTTACCCCCGAGCTCCTATAATTCACCCCTCCACTTT
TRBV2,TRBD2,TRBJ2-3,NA,CASNIAGSTDTQYF,TGTGCCAGCAACATAGCGGGATCGACAGATACGCAGTATTTT
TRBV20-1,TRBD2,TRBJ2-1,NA,CSARVVAGGFYNEQFF,TGCAGTGCTAGAGTCGTGGCGGGAGGGTTCTACAATGAGCAGTTCTTC
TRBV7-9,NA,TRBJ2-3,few,CASSLKRGHRTDTQYF,TGTGCCAGCAGCTTAAAAAGAGGACACCGCACAGATACGCAGTATTTT
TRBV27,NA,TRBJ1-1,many,CASSRPGRQAFF,TGTGCCAGCAGTCGGCCGGGACGTCAAGCTTTCTTT
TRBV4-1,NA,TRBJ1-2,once,CASSPGRGGGGLDGYTF,TGCGCCAGCAGCCCGGGGCGGGGGGGAGGCGGTTTGGACGGCTACACCTTC
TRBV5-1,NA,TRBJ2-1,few,CASSLVASPEQFF,TGCGCCAGCAGCTTGGTAGCTAGTCCTGAGCAGTTCTTC
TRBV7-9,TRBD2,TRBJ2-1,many,CASSSTRGGRYVEQFF,TGTGCCAGCAGCTCTACCCGGGGCGGGAGATATGTTGAGCAGTTCTTC
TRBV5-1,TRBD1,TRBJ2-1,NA,CASSLAVLGPVIQGEQFF,TGCGCCAGCAGCTTGGCCGTATTGGGGCCGGTCATACAGGGGGAGCAGTTCTTC
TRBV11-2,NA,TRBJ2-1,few,CASSMGPSGINEQFF,TGTGCCAGCAGCATGGGACCGTCTGGTATCAATGAGCAGTTCTTC
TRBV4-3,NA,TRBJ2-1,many,CASSQDLGGRSDEQFF,TGCGCCAGCAGCCAAGATCTGGGTGGGAGATCGGATGAGCAGTTCTTC
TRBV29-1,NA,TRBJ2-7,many,CSAGTGESYEQYF,TGCAGCGCCGGCACAGGAGAATCCTACGAGCAGTACTTC
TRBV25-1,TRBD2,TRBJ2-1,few,CASSEISLAGAYNEQFF,TGTGCCAGCAGTGAAATCTCTCTAGCGGGAGCCTACAATGAGCAGTTCTTC
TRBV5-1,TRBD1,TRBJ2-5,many,CASSVSGTGQETQYF,TGCGCCAGCAGCGTATCCGGGACAGGGCAAGAGACCCAGTACTTC
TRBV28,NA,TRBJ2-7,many,CASSNYEQYF,TGTGCCTCCTCAAATTACGAGCAGTACTTC
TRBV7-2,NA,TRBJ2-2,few,CASSLHLGELFF,TGTGCCAGCAGCCTACATCTCGGGGAGCTGTTTTTT
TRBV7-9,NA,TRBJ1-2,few,CASSQTGRGHGYTF,TGTGCCAGCAGCCAAACAGGGCGAGGGCACGGCTACACCTTC
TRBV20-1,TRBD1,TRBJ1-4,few,CSASVWDRVATNEKLFF,TGCAGTGCTAGTGTTTGGGACAGGGTTGCAACTAATGAAAAACTGTTTTTT
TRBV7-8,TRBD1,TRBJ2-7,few,CASTQDRADNEQYF,TGTGCCAGCACCCAGGACAGGGCCGACAACGAGCAGTACTTC
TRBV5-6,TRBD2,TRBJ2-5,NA,CASSLETIAGGETQYF,TGTGCCAGCAGCTTGGAAACAATAGCGGGAGGGGAGACCCAGTACTTC
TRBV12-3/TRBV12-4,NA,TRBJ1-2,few,CASSLSGRGYTF,TGTGCCAGCAGTCTGTCAGGAAGGGGCTACACCTTC
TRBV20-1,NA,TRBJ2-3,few,CSASEAQYF,TGCAGTGCTAGCGAGGCGCAGTATTTT
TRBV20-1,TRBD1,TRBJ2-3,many,CSATGQGYVPSTDTQYF,TGCAGTGCGACTGGACAGGGCTACGTCCCTAGCACAGATACGCAGTATTTT
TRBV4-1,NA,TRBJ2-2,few,CASSQFTGQNTGELFF,TGCGCCAGCAGCCAATTCACAGGACAAAACACCGGGGAGCTGTTTTTT
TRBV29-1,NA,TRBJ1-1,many,CSVEGGPGAFF,TGCAGCGTTGAAGGAGGGCCCGGCGCTTTCTTT
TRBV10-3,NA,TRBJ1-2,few,CAITGVRTDGGYTF,TGTGCCATTACTGGGGTTAGAACTGATGGGGGCTACACCTTC
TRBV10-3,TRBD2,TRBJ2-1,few,CAISGRTSGRPAYNEQFF,TGTGCCATCAGTGGCAGGACTAGCGGGAGGCCTGCCTACAATGAGCAGTTCTTC